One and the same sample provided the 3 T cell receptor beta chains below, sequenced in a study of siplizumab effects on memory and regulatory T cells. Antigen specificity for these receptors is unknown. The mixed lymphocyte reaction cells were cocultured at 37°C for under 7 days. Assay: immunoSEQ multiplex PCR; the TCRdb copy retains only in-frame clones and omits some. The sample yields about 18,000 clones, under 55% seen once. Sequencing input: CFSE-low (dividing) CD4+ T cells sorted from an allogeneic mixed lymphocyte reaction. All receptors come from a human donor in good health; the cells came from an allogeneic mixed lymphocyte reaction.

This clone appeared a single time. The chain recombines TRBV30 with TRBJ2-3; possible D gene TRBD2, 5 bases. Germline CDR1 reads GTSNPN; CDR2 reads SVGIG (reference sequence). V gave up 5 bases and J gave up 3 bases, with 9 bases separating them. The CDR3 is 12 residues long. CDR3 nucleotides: TGTGCCTGGGGCGGCGGGACAGATACGCAGTATTTT. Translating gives CAWGGGTDTQYF.

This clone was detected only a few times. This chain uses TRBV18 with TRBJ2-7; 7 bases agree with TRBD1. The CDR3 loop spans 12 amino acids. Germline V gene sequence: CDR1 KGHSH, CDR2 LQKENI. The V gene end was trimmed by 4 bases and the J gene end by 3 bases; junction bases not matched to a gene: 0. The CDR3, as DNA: TGTGCCAGCTCACGGGACAGCTACGAGCAGTACTTC. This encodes CASSRDSYEQYF.

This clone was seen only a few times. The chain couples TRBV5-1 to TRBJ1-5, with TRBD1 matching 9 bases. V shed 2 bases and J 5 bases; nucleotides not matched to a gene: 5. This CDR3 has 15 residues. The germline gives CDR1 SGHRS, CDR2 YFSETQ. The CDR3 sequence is CASSLMGQGDQPQHF. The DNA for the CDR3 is TGCGCCAGCAGCTTAATGGGACAGGGTGATCAGCCCCAGCATTTT.